The T cell receptor beta chain described here comes from a study of control samples from healthy donors and cancer patients. The CDR3 is 17 residues long. Germline CDR1 reads SGHNT; CDR2 reads YENEEA. Trimming cost V 5 bases and J 3 bases; bases outside gene matches: 8. Sequencing used immunoSEQ multiplex PCR; TCRdb keeps in-frame clones, though not all of them. The repertoire consists of 120,000 to 150,000 clones, with about nine tenths occurring once and the leading ten covering 4.9%. The chain uses TRBV11-3 and TRBJ2-1; 12 bases fit TRBD2. This TCR derives from a man aged 25-40 years in good health. Sequencing was performed on blood. The CDR3 region has the DNA TGTGCCAGCAGCCAACATAGACTAGCGGGAGTCTACAATGAGCAGTTCTTC. It codes for CASSQHRLAGVYNEQFF.